A selection of T cell receptor beta chains follows, all from one sample in a study of OX40 agonist ivuxolimab in advanced cancers. TCRdb keeps only in-frame clones here, not all; method: immunoSEQ multiplex PCR. The sample carries 25,000 to 35,000 clones, approximately 88% recorded once. The specimen was CD4+ or CD8+ T cells sorted from blood, collected in a trial of the OX40 agonist ivuxolimab. The receptors were sampled from an adult with an advanced solid tumor such as melanoma, head and neck, liver or kidney cancer. Both conserved end residues are part of each CDR3. D genes are given only for firm matches. The size entry is marked missing in some rows and otherwise reads once, few, many or a size class.

j_call	clone_size	d_call	v_call	cdr3_aa	cdr3_nt
TRBJ1-1	NA	NA	TRBV5-8	CASSFVGSSTEAFF	TGTGCCAGCAGCTTTGTCGGGTCTAGCACTGAAGCTTTCTTT
TRBJ2-1	once	TRBD2	TRBV28	CASRLTSGRINEQFF	TGTGCCAGCAGACTGACTAGCGGGAGGATTAATGAGCAGTTCTTC
TRBJ1-1	NA	TRBD1	TRBV6-5	CASSSRDRVTEAFF	TGTGCCAGCAGTTCCCGGGACAGGGTCACTGAAGCTTTCTTT
TRBJ2-1	NA	NA	TRBV4-1	CASSQERAPPSYNEQFF	TGCGCCAGCAGCCAAGAACGGGCCCCGCCCTCCTACAATGAGCAGTTCTTC
TRBJ1-4	NA	TRBD1	TRBV5-1	CASSRTGEATNEKLFF	TGCGCCAGCAGCAGGACAGGAGAAGCAACTAATGAAAAACTGTTTTTT
TRBJ2-1	NA	NA	TRBV7-9	CASSLGPMEQFF	TGTGCCAGCAGCTTGGGTCCCATGGAGCAGTTCTTC
TRBJ1-5	few	NA	TRBV6-1	CASGREGSNQPQHF	TGTGCCAGCGGTCGAGAGGGTAGCAATCAGCCCCAGCATTTT
TRBJ2-5	NA	TRBD2	TRBV28	CASSTRLAGARETQYF	TGTGCCAGCAGTACCCGACTAGCGGGCGCTCGGGAGACCCAGTACTTC
TRBJ2-4	NA	TRBD2	TRBV7-9	CASSLVGTSVSAENIQYF	TGTGCCAGCAGCTTAGTGGGGACTAGCGTCTCAGCCGAAAACATTCAGTACTTC
TRBJ1-2	few	NA	TRBV11-2	CASSPSSRVNGYTF	TGTGCCAGCAGCCCATCGTCCAGGGTAAATGGCTACACCTTC
TRBJ2-2	NA	NA	TRBV27	CASSPLGGELFF	TGTGCCAGCAGCCCTCTTGGCGGGGAGCTGTTTTTT
TRBJ2-7	NA	TRBD2	TRBV7-9	CASSLARLAGALNEQYF	TGTGCCAGCAGCTTAGCGAGACTAGCGGGAGCCTTGAACGAGCAGTACTTC